A single T cell receptor beta chain is shown here with its context. Germline CDR1 reads SNHLY; CDR2 reads FYNNEI. The CDR3 is made up of 16 amino acids. Trimming stripped 3 bases from V and 8 bases from J, with 20 bases between. The data stem from a study of blood T cell repertoires in COVID-19. Study summary: The samples span acute and convalescent COVID-19 from the United States, Italy and Spain.

Authors' data handling: Reference gene primer amplification yielded estimated nucleated cell counts. The protocol was immunoSEQ multiplex PCR, while the TCRdb copy is restricted to in-frame clones and leaves out a portion. The DNA was the basis for D and trimming; V, J and clone size are from that table. The profile shows fewer than 300,000 clones, roughly 90% of them singletons. Source material: peripheral blood. The TCR sequence derives from a man aged 18 to 30 with active or convalescent COVID-19. The chain links TRBV2 to TRBJ2-1; perhaps TRBD1 as D (5 bases). CDR3 protein: CASSEVPRVIVDEQFF. The CDR3 DNA sequence: TGTGCCAGCAGTGAGGTCCCCAGGGTGATAGTAGATGAGCAGTTCTTC.